A single sample is the source of the 13 T cell receptor beta chains below, sequenced in a study of response to subunit inactivated influenza vaccine (dated by TCRdb to 2017 to 2018). Library creation used RT-PCR. This sample was sequenced with an Illumina HiSeq 2500. Clones were called with MiXCR by TCRdb after fastp trimmed the public reads at Q25, and only in-frame beta chains were retained. Each CDR3 protein gets just one entry, which takes the most common genes and DNA from the rows behind it. For this sample there are about 500,000 distinct CDR3 sequences; approximately 7.8% appear just once. The top ten clones comprise under 15% of the sample. Sequencing used PBMCs from blood, obtained around 2 years after vaccination. Receptor source: a man between 50 and 70 years old who received an inactivated influenza vaccine. Donor details come from another sample of the same person, matched by shared clones.

In its sample, this clonotype was seen a few times. The chain joins TRBV6-5 to TRBJ2-2, with a possible D match to TRBD1 (6 bases). Looked up from germline, CDR1 is MNHEY and CDR2 is SVGAGI. The CDR3 is 13 residues long. Trimming cost V 2 bases and J 9 bases, with 10 bases left between them. The DNA for the CDR3 is TGTGCCAGCAGTTACCAGGGGCAGTGGGAGCTGTTTTTT. Residues: CASSYQGQWELFF.

This clonotype was observed at least ten times. This chain links TRBV20-1 with TRBJ2-7, with a weak D call TRBD2 (5 bases). Per the germline V gene, CDR1 is DFQATT and CDR2 is SNEGSKA (reference sequence). The CDR3 is 15 residues long. Trimming cost V 0 bases and J 0 bases, with 12 bases left between them. CDR3 sequence reads: CSARDTRAPSYEQYF. CDR3 DNA: TGCAGTGCTAGAGATACGCGGGCTCCCTCCTACGAGCAGTACTTC.

This clonotype appeared a few times. The chain employs TRBV7-2 and TRBJ2-1; D is perhaps TRBD1 or TRBD2 (5 bases each). This CDR3 comprises 15 residues. Germline values: CDR1 SGHTA, CDR2 FQGNSA. Trimming removed 6 bases at V and 3 bases at J, with 15 bases between. CDR3 in DNA: TGTGCCAGCAGTTACTCAGGGACCTTCTACAATGAGCAGTTCTTC. It yields the protein CASSYSGTFYNEQFF.

This chain joins TRBV5-1 and TRBJ2-2, with D unclear. The CDR3 sequence is 15 residues long. Looked up from germline, CDR1 is SGHRS and CDR2 is YFSETQ. The germline V and J ends were trimmed by 0 bases and 3 bases, with 9 bases remaining between them. The CDR3 loop reads CASSLDSSYTGELFF. CDR3 DNA: TGCGCCAGCAGCTTGGATTCTAGTTACACCGGGGAGCTGTTTTTT.

The chain links TRBV7-2 to TRBJ2-6; the D is unclear. From germline, CDR1 is SGHTA and CDR2 FQGNSA. The CDR3 contains 15 residues. Trimming stripped 3 bases from V and 3 bases from J, with 9 bases between. In nucleotides, the CDR3 is TGTGCCAGCAGCTTGAATGGGGTTGGGGCCAACGTCCTGACTTTC. Its translation: CASSLNGVGANVLTF. The whole variable domain, filled in from reference TRBV7-2 and TRBJ2-6, reads GAGVSQSPSNKVTEKGKDVELRCDPISGHTALYWYRQSLGQGLEFLIYFQGNSAPDKSGLPSDRFSAERTGGSVSTLTIQRTQQEDSAVYLCASSLNGVGANVLTFGAGSRLTVL.

The sample holds many counts of this clonotype. V usage is TRBV7-2 and J usage is TRBJ2-6, with TRBD2 identical over 8 bases. CDR1 and CDR2 (germline): SGHTA, FQGNSA. The CDR3 length is 16 residues. Losses at the gene ends were 5 bases for V and 4 bases for J; bases not matched to a gene: 7. CDR3 nucleotides: TGTGCCAGCAGCCAAAGACCGGGAGGGGGGGCCAACGTCCTGACTTTC. It codes for CASSQRPGGGANVLTF.

At least ten counts were recorded for this clonotype. The V gene is TRBV3-1, the J gene TRBJ1-1, with unresolved D. V shed 1 base and J shed 1 base, with 10 bases lying between them. Germline V gene lookup returns CDR1 LGHDT and CDR2 YNNKEL (reference sequence). The CDR3 runs to 15 residues. Here the CDR3 reads CASSQAAGGNTEAFF. DNA for the CDR3: TGTGCCAGCAGCCAAGCGGCCGGAGGGAACACTGAAGCTTTCTTT.

This clonotype was seen a few times. The chain combines TRBV12-3 or TRBV12-4 with TRBJ2-7; the D gene is possibly TRBD1 (6 bases). CDR3 length: 15 amino acids. V lost 1 base and J lost 2, with 12 bases in between. The CDR3 spells CASSLEQGPTYEQYF. The CDR3 bases are TGTGCCAGCAGTTTAGAACAGGGTCCTACCTACGAGCAGTACTTC.

This clonotype showed up many times. V gene TRBV6-2 or TRBV6-3 combines with J gene TRBJ2-3; no reliable D call. Trimming cost V 8 bases and J 8 bases, with 14 bases left between them. The CDR3 totals 12 residues. CDR1 and CDR2 from the germline V gene are MNHEY and SVGEGT. CDR3 DNA: TGTGCCAGCGGAAGCCCTTTAACTACGCAGTATTTT. Translated, it gives CASGSPLTTQYF.

Ten or more counts support this clonotype. The chain carries TRBV3-1 and TRBJ2-7, with 8 bases fitting TRBD1. The ends lost 2 bases at V and 2 bases at J; junction bases unmatched: 14. The CDR3 covers 18 residues. Looked up from germline, CDR1 is LGHDT and CDR2 is YNNKEL (reference sequence). CDR3 coding DNA: TGTGCCAGCAGCCAAAAAGGGCAGGACAGGGCCCCCACCTACGAGCAGTACTTC. Translating it yields CASSQKGQDRAPTYEQYF.

This clonotype was seen ten or more times. As DNA, the CDR3 is TGTGCCAGCAGCTTAGCCACTTTAGGCGGGACTAGCGGGAGAAGGCCCTACAATGAGCAGTTCTTC. It yields the protein CASSLATLGGTSGRRPYNEQFF. The chain employs TRBV7-9 and TRBJ2-1; 14 bases line up with TRBD2. Germline CDR1 and CDR2: SEHNR and FQNEAQ (reference sequence). Trimming took 0 bases from V and 2 from J; bases not matched to a gene: 15. The CDR3 totals 22 residues.

The chain has TRBV7-2 and TRBJ2-7; 11 bases align to TRBD1. After removal of 5 bases from V and 5 bases from J, the junction contained 8 bases not matched to a gene. The CDR3 totals 15 residues. The germline V gene encodes CDR1 SGHTA and CDR2 FQGNSA. The CDR3 DNA reads as TGTGCCAGCAGCGGGAGGACAGGGGGCATCGACGAGCAGTACTTC. This encodes CASSGRTGGIDEQYF.

This clonotype has more than one count but fewer than ten. The junction does not match germline at one end; this may be a read error. V gene TRBV3-1 combines with J gene TRBJ1-1; 8 bases are shared with TRBD1. The CDR3 totals 14 residues. Germline CDR1 reads LGHDT; CDR2 reads YNNKEL (reference sequence). CDR3 nucleotide sequence: TGTGCCAGCAGCCAAGGACAGGGGAACGCTGAAGCTTTCTTT. Encoded protein: CASSQGQGNAEAFF.